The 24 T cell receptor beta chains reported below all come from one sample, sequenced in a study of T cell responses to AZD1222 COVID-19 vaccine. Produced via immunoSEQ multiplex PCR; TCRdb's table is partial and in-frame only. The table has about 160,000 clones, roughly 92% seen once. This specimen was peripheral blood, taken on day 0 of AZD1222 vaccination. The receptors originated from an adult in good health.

CDR3 residues: CASSYDPGQGTDTQYF. The CDR3 nucleotides read TGTGCCAGCAGTTATGATCCGGGACAGGGCACAGATACGCAGTATTTT. The chain combines TRBV27 with TRBJ2-3, with 8 bases fitting TRBD1. Germline values: CDR1 MNHEY, CDR2 SMNVEV (reference sequence). The CDR3 length is 16 residues. Unmatched junction bases numbered 7, after V lost 4 bases and J lost 1 base.

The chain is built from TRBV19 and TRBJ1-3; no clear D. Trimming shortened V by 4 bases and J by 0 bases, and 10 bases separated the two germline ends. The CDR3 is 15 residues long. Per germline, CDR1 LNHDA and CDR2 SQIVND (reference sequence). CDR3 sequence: CASSSFWASGNTIYF. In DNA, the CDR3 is TGTGCCAGTAGTAGTTTTTGGGCCTCTGGAAACACCATATATTTT.

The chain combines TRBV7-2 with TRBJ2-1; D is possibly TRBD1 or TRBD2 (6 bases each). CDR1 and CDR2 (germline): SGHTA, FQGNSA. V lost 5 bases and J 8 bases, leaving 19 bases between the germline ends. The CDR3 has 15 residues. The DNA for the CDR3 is TGTGCCAGCAGCCCGTTAGGGGGACGGGGGTATGAGCAGTTCTTC. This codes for CASSPLGGRGYEQFF.

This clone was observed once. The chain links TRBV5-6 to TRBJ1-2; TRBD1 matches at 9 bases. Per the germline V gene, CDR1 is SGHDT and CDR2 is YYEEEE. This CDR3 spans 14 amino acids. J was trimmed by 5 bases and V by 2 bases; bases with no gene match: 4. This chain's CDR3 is CASSFRTGVYGYTF. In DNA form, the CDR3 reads TGTGCCAGCAGCTTCAGGACAGGGGTGTATGGCTACACCTTC. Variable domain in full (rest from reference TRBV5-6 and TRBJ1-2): DAGVTQSPTHLIKTRGQQVTLRCSPKSGHDTVSWYQQALGQGPQFIFQYYEEEERQRGNFPDRFSGHQFPNYSSELNVNALLLGDSALYLCASSFRTGVYGYTFGSGTRLTVV.

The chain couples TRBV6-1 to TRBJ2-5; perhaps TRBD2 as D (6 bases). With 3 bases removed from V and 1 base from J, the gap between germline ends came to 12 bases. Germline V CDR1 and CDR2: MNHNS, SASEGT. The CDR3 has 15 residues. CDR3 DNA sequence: TGTGCCAGCAGTGACCCAGGAGGGGTCCAAGAGACCCAGTACTTC. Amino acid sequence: CASSDPGGVQETQYF.

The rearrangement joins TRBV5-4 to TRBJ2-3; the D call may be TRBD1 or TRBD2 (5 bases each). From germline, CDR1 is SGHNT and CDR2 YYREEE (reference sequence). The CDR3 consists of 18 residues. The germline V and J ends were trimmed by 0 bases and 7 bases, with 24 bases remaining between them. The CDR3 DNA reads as TGTGCCAGCAGCTTGGGGACTTATTTTGGGGGATCTGAAAATACGCAGTATTTT. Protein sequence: CASSLGTYFGGSENTQYF. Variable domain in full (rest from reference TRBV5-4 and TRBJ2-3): ETGVTQSPTHLIKTRGQQVTLRCSSQSGHNTVSWYQQALGQGPQFIFQYYREEENGRGNFPPRFSGLQFPNYSSELNVNALELDDSALYLCASSLGTYFGGSENTQYFGPGTRLTVL.

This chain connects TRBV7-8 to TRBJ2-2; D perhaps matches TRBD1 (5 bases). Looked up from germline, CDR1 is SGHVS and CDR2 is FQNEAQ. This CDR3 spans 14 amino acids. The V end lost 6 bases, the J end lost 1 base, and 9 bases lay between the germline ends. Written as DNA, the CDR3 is TGTGCCAGCAGGAGGCAGGGGAACACCGGGGAGCTGTTTTTT. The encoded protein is CASRRQGNTGELFF.

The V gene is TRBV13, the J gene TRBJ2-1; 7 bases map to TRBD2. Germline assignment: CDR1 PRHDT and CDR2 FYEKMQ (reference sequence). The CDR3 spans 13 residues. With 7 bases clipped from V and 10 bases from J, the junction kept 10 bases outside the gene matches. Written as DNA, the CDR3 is TGTGCCAGCACCACTCGGGAGGTTTCGGAGCAGTTCTTC. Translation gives CASTTREVSEQFF.

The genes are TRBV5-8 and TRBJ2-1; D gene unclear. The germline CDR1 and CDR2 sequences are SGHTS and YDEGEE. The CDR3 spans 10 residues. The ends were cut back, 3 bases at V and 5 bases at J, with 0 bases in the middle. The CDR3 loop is CASSYNEQFF. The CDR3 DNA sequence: TGTGCCAGCAGCTACAATGAGCAGTTCTTC.

The CDR3, as DNA: TGTGCCAGCAGTGGCGGCGCCAGGGTTGCCTTTGCATTAAAGCATTTT. This sequence encodes CASSGGARVAFALKHF. The V and J genes are TRBV28 and TRBJ1-5, with a tentative D call TRBD1 (5 bases). Germline values: CDR1 MDHEN, CDR2 SYDVKM. The V end lost 5 bases, the J end lost 14 bases, and 28 bases lay between the germline ends. The CDR3 consists of 16 residues.

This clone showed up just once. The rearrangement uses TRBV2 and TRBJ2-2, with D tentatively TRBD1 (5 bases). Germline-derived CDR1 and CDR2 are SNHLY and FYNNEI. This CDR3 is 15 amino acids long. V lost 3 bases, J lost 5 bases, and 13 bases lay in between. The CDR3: CASSEITGNTGELFF. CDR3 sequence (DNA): TGTGCCAGCAGTGAGATCACAGGAAATACCGGGGAGCTGTTTTTT.

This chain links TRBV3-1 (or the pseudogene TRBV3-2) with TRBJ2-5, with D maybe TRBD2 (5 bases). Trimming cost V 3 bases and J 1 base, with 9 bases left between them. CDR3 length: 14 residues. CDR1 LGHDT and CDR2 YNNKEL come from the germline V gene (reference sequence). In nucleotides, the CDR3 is TGTGCCAGCAGCCAGGCCGGGGTCCAAGAGACCCAGTACTTC. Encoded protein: CASSQAGVQETQYF.

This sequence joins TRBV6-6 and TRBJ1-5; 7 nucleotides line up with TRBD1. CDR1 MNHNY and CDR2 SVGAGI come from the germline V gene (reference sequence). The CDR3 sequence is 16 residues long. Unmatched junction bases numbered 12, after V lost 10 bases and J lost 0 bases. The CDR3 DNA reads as TGTGCCACCGGTGTACTGGGGACAGCTAGCAATCAGCCCCAGCATTTT. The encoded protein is CATGVLGTASNQPQHF.

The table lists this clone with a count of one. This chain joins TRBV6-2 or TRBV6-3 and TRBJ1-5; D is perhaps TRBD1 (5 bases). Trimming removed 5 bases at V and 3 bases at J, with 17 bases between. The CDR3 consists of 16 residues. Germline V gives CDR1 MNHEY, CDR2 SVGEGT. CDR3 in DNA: TGTGCCAGCAGTCATGATTCAGACAGAACCAATCAGCCCCAGCATTTT. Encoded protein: CASSHDSDRTNQPQHF.

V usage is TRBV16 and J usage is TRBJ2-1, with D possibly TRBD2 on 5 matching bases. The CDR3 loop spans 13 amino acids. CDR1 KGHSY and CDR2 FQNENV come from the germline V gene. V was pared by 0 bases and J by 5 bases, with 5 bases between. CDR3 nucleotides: TGTGCCAGCAGCCAATCGCGGGACAATGAGCAGTTCTTC. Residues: CASSQSRDNEQFF.

CDR3 sequence: CASSTSLNSNQPQHF. The CDR3 DNA reads TGTGCCAGCAGCACCAGCCTTAATAGCAATCAGCCCCAGCATTTT. The J gene is TRBJ1-5, the V gene TRBV6-5; D not resolved. Germline V gene sequence: CDR1 MNHEY, CDR2 SVGAGI. V was trimmed by 6 bases and J by 0 bases, leaving 12 bases between them. This CDR3 has 15 amino acids.

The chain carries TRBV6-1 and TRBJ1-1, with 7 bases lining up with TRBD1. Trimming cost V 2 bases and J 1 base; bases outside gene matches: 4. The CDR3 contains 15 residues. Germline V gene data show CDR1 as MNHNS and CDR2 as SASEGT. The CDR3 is CASSEFGQENTEAFF. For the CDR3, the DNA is TGTGCCAGCAGTGAATTCGGACAGGAGAACACTGAAGCTTTCTTT.

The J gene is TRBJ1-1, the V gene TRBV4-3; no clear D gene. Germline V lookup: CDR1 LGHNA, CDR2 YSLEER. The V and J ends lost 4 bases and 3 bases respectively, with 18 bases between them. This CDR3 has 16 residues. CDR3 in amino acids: CASSRTLGRADTEAFF. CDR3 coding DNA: TGCGCCAGCAGCCGCACACTAGGGAGGGCTGACACTGAAGCTTTCTTT.

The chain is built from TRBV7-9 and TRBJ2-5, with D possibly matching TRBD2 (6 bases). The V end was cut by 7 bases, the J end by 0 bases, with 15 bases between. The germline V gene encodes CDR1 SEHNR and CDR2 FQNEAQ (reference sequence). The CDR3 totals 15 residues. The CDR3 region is CASNPAGTYQETQYF. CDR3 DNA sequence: TGTGCCAGCAATCCAGCCGGGACTTACCAAGAGACCCAGTACTTC.

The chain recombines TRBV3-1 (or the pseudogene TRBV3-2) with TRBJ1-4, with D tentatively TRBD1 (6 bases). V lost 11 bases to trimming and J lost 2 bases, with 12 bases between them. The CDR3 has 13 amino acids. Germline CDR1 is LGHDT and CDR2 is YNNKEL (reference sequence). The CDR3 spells CAVGGPTNEKLFF. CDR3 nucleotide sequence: TGTGCCGTGGGGGGGCCTACTAATGAAAAACTGTTTTTT.

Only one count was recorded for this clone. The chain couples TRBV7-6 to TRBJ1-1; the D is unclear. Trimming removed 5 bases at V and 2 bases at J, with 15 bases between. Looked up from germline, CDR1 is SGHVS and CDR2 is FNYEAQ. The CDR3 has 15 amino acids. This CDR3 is CASSPLPGYNTEAFF. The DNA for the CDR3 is TGTGCCAGCAGCCCCTTACCGGGGTACAACACTGAAGCTTTCTTT.

DNA for the CDR3: TGTGCCAGCTCACCAGGGGGCGCCTTTCACGGATCACCCCTCCACTTT. As protein: CASSPGGAFHGSPLHF. The chain combines TRBV18 with TRBJ1-6; weak D call: TRBD1 (6 bases). The CDR3 is 16 amino acids. The V end was cut by 2 bases, the J end by 10 bases, with 18 bases between. From germline, CDR1 is KGHSH and CDR2 LQKENI.

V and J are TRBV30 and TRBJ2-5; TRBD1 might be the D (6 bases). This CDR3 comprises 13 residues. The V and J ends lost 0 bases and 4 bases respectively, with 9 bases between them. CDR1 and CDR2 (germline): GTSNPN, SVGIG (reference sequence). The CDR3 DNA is TGTGCCTGGAGTGTGGGGGCCGTAGAGACCCAGTACTTC. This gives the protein CAWSVGAVETQYF. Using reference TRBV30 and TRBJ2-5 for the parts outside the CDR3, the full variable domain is SQTIHQWPATLVQPVGSPLSLECTVEGTSNPNLYWYRQAAGRGLQLLFYSVGIGQISSEVPQNLSASRPQDRQFILSSKKLLLSDSGFYLCAWSVGAVETQYFGPGTRLLVL.

The CDR3 DNA reads as TGTGCCAGCTCTCCCGGACAGGGTGCTAAAAATGAGCAGTTCTTC. Protein sequence: CASSPGQGAKNEQFF. The chain uses TRBV18 and TRBJ2-1; 8 nucleotides align to TRBD1. Germline V gives CDR1 KGHSH, CDR2 LQKENI. CDR3 length: 15 amino acids. V shed 6 bases, J shed 7 bases, and the junction held 11 bases outside the gene matches.